The rows below give T cell receptor beta chains drawn from one sample of a study of cytomegalovirus exposure and HLA in healthy donors. The protocol was immunoSEQ multiplex PCR, while the TCRdb copy is restricted to in-frame clones and leaves out a portion. The sample spans 77,000 or so clones; the ten largest clones claim roughly 5%. Input material: PBMCs. All receptors derive from a man under 40 in good health and CMV-seronegative. The CDR3 runs from the conserved cysteine through the conserved F or W.

j_gene: TRBJ2-1; v_gene: TRBV6-1; len: 15; CDR3aa: CASSLLAGSYNEQFF
j_gene: TRBJ1-1; v_gene: TRBV5-1; len: 14; CDR3aa: CASSLDRPNTEAFF
j_gene: TRBJ2-7; v_gene: TRBV6-1; len: 13; CDR3aa: CASSVRRAGEQYF
j_gene: TRBJ2-3; v_gene: TRBV7-9; len: 18; CDR3aa: CASSYPWGGDRLGDTQYF
j_gene: TRBJ2-2; v_gene: TRBV30; len: 12; CDR3aa: CGREGVAGELFF
j_gene: TRBJ2-3; v_gene: TRBV2; len: 15; CDR3aa: CASRRLAGDTDTQYF
j_gene: TRBJ1-1; v_gene: TRBV27; len: 15; CDR3aa: CASSLGGGSGPEAFF
j_gene: TRBJ2-7; v_gene: TRBV27; len: 13; CDR3aa: CASSVRGYDEQYF
j_gene: TRBJ1-5; v_gene: TRBV18; len: 14; CDR3aa: CASSRTESNQPQHF
j_gene: TRBJ2-3; v_gene: TRBV5-1; len: 16; CDR3aa: CASSLVWSQGADTQYF
j_gene: TRBJ2-1; v_gene: TRBV7-2; len: 15; CDR3aa: CASSLRTLRVYEQFF
j_gene: TRBJ1-2; v_gene: TRBV4-1; len: 16; CDR3aa: CASSQGPDRANYGYTF
j_gene: TRBJ1-2; v_gene: TRBV7-9; len: 13; CDR3aa: CASSLEGRGPKLF
j_gene: TRBJ1-5; v_gene: TRBV28; len: 15; CDR3aa: CASSFGRGLVQPQHF
j_gene: TRBJ2-7; v_gene: TRBV5-3; len: 14; CDR3aa: CARSLVQGAYEQYF
j_gene: TRBJ1-2; v_gene: TRBV7-2; len: 14; CDR3aa: CASSFPGQDYGYTF
j_gene: TRBJ2-1; v_gene: TRBV7-3; len: 15; CDR3aa: CASSISGSSYNEQFF
j_gene: TRBJ1-6; v_gene: TRBV4-1; len: 14; CDR3aa: CASSTRDYNSPLHF
j_gene: TRBJ2-7; v_gene: TRBV29-1; len: 16; CDR3aa: CSVEGRGTSGHYEQYF
j_gene: TRBJ2-5; v_gene: TRBV7-6; len: 17; CDR3aa: CASSQGLAGGFQETQYF
j_gene: TRBJ1-2; v_gene: TRBV5-1; len: 14; CDR3aa: CASSSLTGNYGYTF
j_gene: TRBJ2-1; v_gene: TRBV5-6; len: 19; CDR3aa: CASSFSASGAPRSDNEQFF
j_gene: TRBJ1-2; v_gene: TRBV7-9; len: 16; CDR3aa: CASSLGYPNRDYGYTF
j_gene: TRBJ2-7; v_gene: TRBV4-2; len: 20; CDR3aa: CASSQVQLLAGGSSPYEQYF
j_gene: TRBJ2-3; v_gene: TRBV6-6; len: 14; CDR3aa: CASSWGGITDTQYF
j_gene: TRBJ1-2; v_gene: TRBV18; len: 16; CDR3aa: CASSPTGTGANYGYTF
j_gene: TRBJ2-3; v_gene: TRBV7-3; len: 16; CDR3aa: CASRPNGDGWADTQYF
j_gene: TRBJ2-1; v_gene: TRBV7-2; len: 14; CDR3aa: CASSLVRDRNEQFF
j_gene: TRBJ2-7; v_gene: TRBV4-1; len: 15; CDR3aa: CASSQVAGGRYEQYF
j_gene: TRBJ1-1; v_gene: TRBV28; len: 14; CDR3aa: CASRPPSSYTEAFF
j_gene: TRBJ1-4; v_gene: TRBV6-5; len: 15; CDR3aa: CASSWLGSAEEKLFF
j_gene: TRBJ1-5; v_gene: TRBV2; len: 15; CDR3aa: CASMRGPYSNQPQHF
j_gene: TRBJ2-3; v_gene: TRBV6-6; len: 15; CDR3aa: CASSQTSGSSDTQYF
j_gene: TRBJ1-1; v_gene: TRBV6-1; len: 16; CDR3aa: CASSESRGPGRPEAFF
j_gene: TRBJ2-7; v_gene: TRBV27; len: 14; CDR3aa: CASRGGRYSYEQYF
j_gene: TRBJ2-2; v_gene: TRBV7-8; len: 14; CDR3aa: CASSSSGNTGELFF
j_gene: TRBJ2-2; v_gene: TRBV19; len: 14; CDR3aa: CASSMGRWTGELFF
j_gene: TRBJ2-1; v_gene: TRBV4-1; len: 16; CDR3aa: CASSQDERTSDNEQFF
j_gene: TRBJ1-1; v_gene: TRBV29-1; len: 13; CDR3aa: CSVSRTENTEAFF
j_gene: TRBJ1-1; v_gene: TRBV4-1; len: 19; CDR3aa: CASSESPGGGGRMNTEAFF
j_gene: TRBJ2-5; v_gene: TRBV12-5; len: 12; CDR3aa: CASGLVLETQYF
j_gene: TRBJ1-2; v_gene: TRBV10-3; len: 14; CDR3aa: CAISEVRDRRGYTF